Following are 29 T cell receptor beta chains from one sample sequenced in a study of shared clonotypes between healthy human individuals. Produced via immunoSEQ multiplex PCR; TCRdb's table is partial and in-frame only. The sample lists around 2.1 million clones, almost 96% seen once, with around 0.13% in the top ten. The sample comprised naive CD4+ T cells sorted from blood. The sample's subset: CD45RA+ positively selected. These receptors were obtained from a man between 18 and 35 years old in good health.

The CDR3 reads CASSLFGTSGTQETQYF. CDR3 sequence (DNA): TGTGCCAGCAGCTTATTCGGGACTAGCGGAACCCAAGAGACCCAGTACTTC. The chain carries TRBV7-2 and TRBJ2-5; 11 bases agree with TRBD2. This CDR3 comprises 17 residues. Looked up from germline, CDR1 is SGHTA and CDR2 is FQGNSA. V shed 2 bases, J shed 1 base, and the junction held 6 bases outside the gene matches.

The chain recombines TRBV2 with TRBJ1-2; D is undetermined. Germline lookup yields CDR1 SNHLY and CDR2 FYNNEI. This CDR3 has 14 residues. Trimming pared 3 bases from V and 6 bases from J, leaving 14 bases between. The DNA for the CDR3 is TGTGCCAGCAGTGAGGAGGGAATAATTAATGGCTACACCTTC. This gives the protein CASSEEGIINGYTF.

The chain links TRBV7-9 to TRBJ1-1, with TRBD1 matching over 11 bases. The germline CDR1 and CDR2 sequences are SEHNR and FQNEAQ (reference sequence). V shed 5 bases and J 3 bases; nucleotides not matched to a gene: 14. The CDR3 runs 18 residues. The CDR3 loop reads CASSGQGAPLAWDTEAFF. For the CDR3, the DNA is TGTGCCAGCAGCGGACAGGGGGCCCCTCTGGCGTGGGACACTGAAGCTTTCTTT.

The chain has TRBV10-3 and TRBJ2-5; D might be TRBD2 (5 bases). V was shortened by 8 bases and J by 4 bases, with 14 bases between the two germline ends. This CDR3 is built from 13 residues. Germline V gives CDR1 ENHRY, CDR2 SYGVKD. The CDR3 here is CAIRTREGETQYF. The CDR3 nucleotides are TGTGCCATCCGGACCCGCGAGGGAGAGACCCAGTACTTC.

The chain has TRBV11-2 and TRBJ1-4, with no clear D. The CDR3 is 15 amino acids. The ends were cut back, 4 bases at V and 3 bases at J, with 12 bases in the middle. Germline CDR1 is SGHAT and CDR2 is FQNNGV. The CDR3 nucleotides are TGTGCCAGCAGCTCAGCTTCTTTAGCTAATGAAAAACTGTTTTTT. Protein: CASSSASLANEKLFF.

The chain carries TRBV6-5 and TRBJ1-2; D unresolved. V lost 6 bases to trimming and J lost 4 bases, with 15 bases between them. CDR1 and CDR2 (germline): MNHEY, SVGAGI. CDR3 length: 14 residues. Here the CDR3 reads CASSPNRPLYGYTF. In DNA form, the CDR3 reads TGTGCCAGCAGCCCCAACAGACCCCTCTATGGCTACACCTTC.

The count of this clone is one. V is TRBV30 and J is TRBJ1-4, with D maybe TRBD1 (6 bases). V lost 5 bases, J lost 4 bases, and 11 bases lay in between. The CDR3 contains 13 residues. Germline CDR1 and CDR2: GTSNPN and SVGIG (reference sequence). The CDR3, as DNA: TGTGCCTGGGGTGAACAGGGTAATGAAAAACTGTTTTTT. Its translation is CAWGEQGNEKLFF.

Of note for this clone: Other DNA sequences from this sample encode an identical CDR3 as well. The CDR3 nucleotides read TGCGCCAGCAGCCGGACAGGGGGGGAGACCCAGTACTTC. It codes for CASSRTGGETQYF. This chain links TRBV5-1 with TRBJ2-5, with 10 positions matching TRBD1. The germline V gene encodes CDR1 SGHRS and CDR2 YFSETQ. The CDR3 extends over 13 amino acids. Unmatched junction bases numbered 2, after V lost 4 bases and J lost 5 bases.

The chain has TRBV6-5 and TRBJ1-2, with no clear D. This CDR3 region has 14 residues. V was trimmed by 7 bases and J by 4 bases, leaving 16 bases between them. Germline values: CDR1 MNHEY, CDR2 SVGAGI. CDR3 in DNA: TGTGCCAGCACCCCGATTTTGGGGTTCTATGGCTACACCTTC. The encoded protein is CASTPILGFYGYTF.

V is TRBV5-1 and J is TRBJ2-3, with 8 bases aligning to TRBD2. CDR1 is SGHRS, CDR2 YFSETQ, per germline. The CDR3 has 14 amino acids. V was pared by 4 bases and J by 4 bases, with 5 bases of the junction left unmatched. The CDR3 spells CASSPPAGADTQYF. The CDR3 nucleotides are TGCGCCAGCAGCCCCCCAGCGGGGGCAGATACGCAGTATTTT.

CDR3 sequence reads: CASSGYGQAFF. The CDR3 bases are TGTGCCAGCAGTGGGTACGGTCAAGCTTTCTTT. J is TRBJ1-1 and V is TRBV25-1; D is uncertain. The length of the CDR3 is 11 residues. CDR1 is MGHDK, CDR2 SYGVNS, per germline. V was clipped by 4 bases and J by 9 bases, with 9 bases between them. Based on the CDR3 plus reference TRBV25-1 and TRBJ1-1, the full variable domain is EADIYQTPRYLVIGTGKKITLECSQTMGHDKMYWYQQDPGMELHLIHYSYGVNSTEKGDLSSESTVSRIRTEHFPLTLESARPSHTSQYLCASSGYGQAFFGQGTRLTVV.

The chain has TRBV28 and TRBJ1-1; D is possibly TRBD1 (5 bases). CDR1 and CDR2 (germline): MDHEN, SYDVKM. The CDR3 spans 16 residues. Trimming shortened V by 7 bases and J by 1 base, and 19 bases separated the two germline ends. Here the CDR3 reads CASTHEKGVKNTEAFF. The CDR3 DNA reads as TGTGCCAGCACCCATGAAAAAGGGGTCAAGAACACTGAAGCTTTCTTT.

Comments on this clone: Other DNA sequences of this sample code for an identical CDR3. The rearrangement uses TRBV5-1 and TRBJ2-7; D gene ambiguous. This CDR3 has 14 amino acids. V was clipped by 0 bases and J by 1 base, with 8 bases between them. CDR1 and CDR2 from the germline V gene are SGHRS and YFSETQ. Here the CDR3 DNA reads TGCGCCAGCAGCTTGGGCGGTGCGTCCTACGAGCAGTACTTC. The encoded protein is CASSLGGASYEQYF.

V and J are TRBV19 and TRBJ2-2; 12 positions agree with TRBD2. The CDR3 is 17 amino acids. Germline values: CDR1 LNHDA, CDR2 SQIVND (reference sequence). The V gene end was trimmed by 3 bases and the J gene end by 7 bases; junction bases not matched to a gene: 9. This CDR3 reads CASSIGLAGITVGELFF. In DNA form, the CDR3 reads TGTGCCAGTAGTATCGGACTAGCGGGAATTACCGTCGGGGAGCTGTTTTTT.

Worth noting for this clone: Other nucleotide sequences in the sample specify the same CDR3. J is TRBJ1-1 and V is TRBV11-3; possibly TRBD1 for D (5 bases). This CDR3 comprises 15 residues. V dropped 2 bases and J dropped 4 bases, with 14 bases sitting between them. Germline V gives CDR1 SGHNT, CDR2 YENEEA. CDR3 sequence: CASSLRGGSGTEAFF. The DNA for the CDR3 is TGTGCCAGCAGCTTACGTGGGGGAAGTGGCACTGAAGCTTTCTTT.

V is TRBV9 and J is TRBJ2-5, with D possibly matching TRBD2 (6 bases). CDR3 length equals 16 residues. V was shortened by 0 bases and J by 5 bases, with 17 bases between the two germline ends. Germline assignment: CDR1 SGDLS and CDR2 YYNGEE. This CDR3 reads CASSVDGGKNTETQYF. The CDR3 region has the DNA TGTGCCAGCAGCGTAGATGGGGGGAAGAATACGGAGACCCAGTACTTC.

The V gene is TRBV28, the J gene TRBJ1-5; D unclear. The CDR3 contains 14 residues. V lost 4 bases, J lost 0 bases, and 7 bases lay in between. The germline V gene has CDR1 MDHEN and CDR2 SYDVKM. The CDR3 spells CASSSTASNQPQHF. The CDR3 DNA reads TGTGCCAGCAGTTCCACAGCTAGCAATCAGCCCCAGCATTTT.

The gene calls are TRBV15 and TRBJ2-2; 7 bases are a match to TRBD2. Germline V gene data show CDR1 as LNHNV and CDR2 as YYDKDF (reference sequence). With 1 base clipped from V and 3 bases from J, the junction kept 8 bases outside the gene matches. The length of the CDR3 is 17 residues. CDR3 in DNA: TGTGCCACCAGCAGAGGGGGCGGGGGTAAAGACACCGGGGAGCTGTTTTTT. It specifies CATSRGGGGKDTGELFF.

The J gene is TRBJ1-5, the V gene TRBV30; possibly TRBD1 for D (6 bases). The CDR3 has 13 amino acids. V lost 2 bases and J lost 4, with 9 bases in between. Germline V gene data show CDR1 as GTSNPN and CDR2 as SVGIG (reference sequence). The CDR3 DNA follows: TGTGCCTGGAGTCAGGGGACGAATCAGCCCCAGCATTTT. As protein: CAWSQGTNQPQHF.

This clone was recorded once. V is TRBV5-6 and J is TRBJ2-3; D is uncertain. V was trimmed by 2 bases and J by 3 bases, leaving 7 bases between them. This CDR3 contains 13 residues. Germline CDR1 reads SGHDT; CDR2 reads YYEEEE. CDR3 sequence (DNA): TGTGCCAGCAGCTTTCCCTATACAGATACGCAGTATTTT. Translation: CASSFPYTDTQYF. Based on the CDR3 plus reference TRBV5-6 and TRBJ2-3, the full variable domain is DAGVTQSPTHLIKTRGQQVTLRCSPKSGHDTVSWYQQALGQGPQFIFQYYEEEERQRGNFPDRFSGHQFPNYSSELNVNALLLGDSALYLCASSFPYTDTQYFGPGTRLTVL.

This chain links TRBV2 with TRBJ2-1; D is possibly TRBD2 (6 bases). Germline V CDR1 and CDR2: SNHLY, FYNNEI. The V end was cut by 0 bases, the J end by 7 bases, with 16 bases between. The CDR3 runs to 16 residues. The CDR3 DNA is TGTGCCAGCAGTGAAGCGCTTGGGTTTGGGGGGAATGAGCAGTTCTTC. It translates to CASSEALGFGGNEQFF.

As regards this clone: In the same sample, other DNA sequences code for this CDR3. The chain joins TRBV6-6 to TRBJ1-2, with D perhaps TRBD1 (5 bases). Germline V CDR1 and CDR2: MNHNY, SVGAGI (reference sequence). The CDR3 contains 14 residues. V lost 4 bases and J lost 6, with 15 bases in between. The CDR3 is CASSSRGDGDGYTF. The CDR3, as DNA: TGTGCCAGCAGTTCGAGGGGCGATGGCGATGGCTACACCTTC.

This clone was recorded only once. The CDR3 loop is CASSPRGSTEAFF. CDR3 sequence (DNA): TGCGCCAGCAGCCCCAGGGGGAGCACTGAAGCTTTCTTT. The chain couples TRBV10-1 to TRBJ1-1; TRBD1 matches at 7 bases. V shed 6 bases, J shed 4 bases, and the junction held 5 bases outside the gene matches. Germline CDR1 and CDR2: WNHNN and SYGVQD (reference sequence). This CDR3 has 13 amino acids.

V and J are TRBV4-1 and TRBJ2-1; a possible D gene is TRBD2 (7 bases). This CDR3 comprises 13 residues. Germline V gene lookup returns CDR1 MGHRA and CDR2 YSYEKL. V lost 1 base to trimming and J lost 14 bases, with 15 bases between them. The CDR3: CASSQVVLGGEFF. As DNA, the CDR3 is TGCGCCAGCAGCCAAGTCGTTTTAGGGGGGGAGTTCTTC.

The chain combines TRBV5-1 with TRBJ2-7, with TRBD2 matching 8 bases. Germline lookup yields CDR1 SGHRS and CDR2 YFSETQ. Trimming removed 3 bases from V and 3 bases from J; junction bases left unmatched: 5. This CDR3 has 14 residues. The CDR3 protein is CASSSGGAVYEQYF. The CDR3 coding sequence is TGCGCCAGCAGCTCCGGGGGGGCGGTCTACGAGCAGTACTTC. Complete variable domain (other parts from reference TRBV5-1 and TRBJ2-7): KAGVTQTPRYLIKTRGQQVTLSCSPISGHRSVSWYQQTPGQGLQFLFEYFSETQRNKGNFPGRFSGRQFSNSRSEMNVSTLELGDSALYLCASSSGGAVYEQYFGPGTRLTVT.

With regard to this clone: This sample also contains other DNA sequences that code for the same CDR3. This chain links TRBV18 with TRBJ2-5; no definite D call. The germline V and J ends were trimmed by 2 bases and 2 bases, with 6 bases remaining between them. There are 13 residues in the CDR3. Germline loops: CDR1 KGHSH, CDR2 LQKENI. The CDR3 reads CASSPNGQETQYF. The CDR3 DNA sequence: TGTGCCAGCTCACCAAACGGGCAAGAGACCCAGTACTTC.

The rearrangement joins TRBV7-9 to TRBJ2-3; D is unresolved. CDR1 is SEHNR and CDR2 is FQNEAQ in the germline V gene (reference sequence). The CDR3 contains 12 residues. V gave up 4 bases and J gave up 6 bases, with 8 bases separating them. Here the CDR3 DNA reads TGTGCCAGCAGCTACAGTGAGGATACGCAGTATTTT. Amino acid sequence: CASSYSEDTQYF.

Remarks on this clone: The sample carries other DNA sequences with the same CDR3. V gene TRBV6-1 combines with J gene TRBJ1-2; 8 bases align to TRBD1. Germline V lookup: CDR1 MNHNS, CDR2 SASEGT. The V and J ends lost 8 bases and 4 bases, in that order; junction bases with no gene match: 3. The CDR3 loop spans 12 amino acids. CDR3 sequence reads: CASGQGVYGYTF. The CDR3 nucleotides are TGTGCCAGCGGACAGGGCGTCTATGGCTACACCTTC.

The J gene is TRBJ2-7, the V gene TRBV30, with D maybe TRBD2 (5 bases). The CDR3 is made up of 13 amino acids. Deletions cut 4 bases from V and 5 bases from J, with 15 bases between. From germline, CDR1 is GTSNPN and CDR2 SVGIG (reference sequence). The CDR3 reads CAWTSRELHEQYF. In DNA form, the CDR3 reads TGTGCCTGGACATCCCGGGAACTTCACGAGCAGTACTTC.